The source of this TCR beta chain is a study of blood T cell repertoires in COVID-19. Turning to the study itself: T cells, B-cell-depleted T cells, or PBMCs provided the cDNA or gDNA that served as material.

In the original workflow: Cell counts per sample came from amplifying reference gene primers. Repertoires were generated with immunoSEQ multiplex PCR, while TCRdb's copy carries only in-frame clones and drops some. The D gene and trimming were derived from the DNA, and the V and J assignments and clone size from that table. Among roughly 72,000 clones listed, 88% were seen once. V lost 3 bases and J lost 10; bases outside the gene matches: 4. The CDR3 covers 14 residues. The germline gives CDR1 SGHAT, CDR2 FQNNGV. This chain uses TRBV11-2 with TRBJ1-6; TRBD1 matches 9 bases. The TCR was taken from a human donor in a cohort sampled during active COVID-19. The sample consisted of peripheral blood. DNA for the CDR3: TGTGCCAGCAGCTTGGGGGACAGGGAATCACCCCTCCACTTT. Translated, it gives CASSLGDRESPLHF.